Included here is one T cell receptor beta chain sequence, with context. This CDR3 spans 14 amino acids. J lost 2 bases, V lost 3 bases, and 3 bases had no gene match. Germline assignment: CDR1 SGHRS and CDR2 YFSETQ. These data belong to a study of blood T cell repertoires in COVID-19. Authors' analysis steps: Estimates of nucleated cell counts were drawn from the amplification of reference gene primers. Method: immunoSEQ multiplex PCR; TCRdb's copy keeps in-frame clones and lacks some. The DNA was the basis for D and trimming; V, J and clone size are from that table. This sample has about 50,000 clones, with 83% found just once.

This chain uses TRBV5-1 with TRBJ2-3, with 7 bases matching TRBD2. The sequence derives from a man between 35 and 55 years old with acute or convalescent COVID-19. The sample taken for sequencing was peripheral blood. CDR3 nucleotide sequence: TGCGCCAGCAGCTCCCGGGGGGACACAGATACGCAGTATTTT. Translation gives CASSSRGDTDTQYF.